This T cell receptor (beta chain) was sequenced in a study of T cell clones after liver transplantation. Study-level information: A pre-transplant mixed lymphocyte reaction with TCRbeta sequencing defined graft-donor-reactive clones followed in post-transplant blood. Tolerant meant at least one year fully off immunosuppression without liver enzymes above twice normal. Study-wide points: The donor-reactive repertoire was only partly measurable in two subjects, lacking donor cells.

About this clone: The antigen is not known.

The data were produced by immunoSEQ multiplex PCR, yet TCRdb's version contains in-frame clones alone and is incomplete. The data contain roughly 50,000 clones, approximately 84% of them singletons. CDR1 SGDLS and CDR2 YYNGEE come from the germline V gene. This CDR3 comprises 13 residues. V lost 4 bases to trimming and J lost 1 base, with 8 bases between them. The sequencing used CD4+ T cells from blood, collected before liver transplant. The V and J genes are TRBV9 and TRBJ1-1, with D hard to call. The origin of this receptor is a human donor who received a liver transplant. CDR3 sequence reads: CASSPRPNTEAFF. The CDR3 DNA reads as TGTGCCAGCAGCCCTCGGCCGAACACTGAAGCTTTCTTT.